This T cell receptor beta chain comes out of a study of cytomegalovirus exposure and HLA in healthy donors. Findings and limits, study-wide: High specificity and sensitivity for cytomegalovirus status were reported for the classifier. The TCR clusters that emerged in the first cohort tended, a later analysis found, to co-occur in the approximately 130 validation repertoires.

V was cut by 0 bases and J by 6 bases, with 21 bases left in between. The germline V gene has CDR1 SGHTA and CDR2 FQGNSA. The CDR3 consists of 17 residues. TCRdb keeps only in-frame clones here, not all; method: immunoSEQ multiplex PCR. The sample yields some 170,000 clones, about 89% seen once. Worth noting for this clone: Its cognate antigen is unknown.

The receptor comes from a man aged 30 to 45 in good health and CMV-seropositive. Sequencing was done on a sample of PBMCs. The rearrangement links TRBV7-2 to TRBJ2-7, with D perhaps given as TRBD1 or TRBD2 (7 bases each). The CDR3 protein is CASSLARGGGFSGEQYF. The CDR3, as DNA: TGTGCCAGCAGCTTAGCGCGGGGAGGGGGCTTTTCAGGCGAGCAGTACTTC.